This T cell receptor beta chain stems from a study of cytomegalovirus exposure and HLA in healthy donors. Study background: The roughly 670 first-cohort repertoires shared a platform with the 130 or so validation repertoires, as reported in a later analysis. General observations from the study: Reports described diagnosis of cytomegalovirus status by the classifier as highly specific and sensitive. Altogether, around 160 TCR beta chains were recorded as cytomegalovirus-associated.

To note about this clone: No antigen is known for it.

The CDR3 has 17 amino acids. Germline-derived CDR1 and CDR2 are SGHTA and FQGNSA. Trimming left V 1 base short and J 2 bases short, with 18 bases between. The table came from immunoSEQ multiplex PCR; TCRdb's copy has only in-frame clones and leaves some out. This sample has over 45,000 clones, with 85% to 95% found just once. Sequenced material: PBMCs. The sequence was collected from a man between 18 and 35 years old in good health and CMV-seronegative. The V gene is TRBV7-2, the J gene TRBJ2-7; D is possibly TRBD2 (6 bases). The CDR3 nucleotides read TGTGCCAGCAGCTTAGGTCCTTTTGGGGGAGGCACCTACGAGCAGTACTTC. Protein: CASSLGPFGGGTYEQYF.